This TCR beta chain was identified during a study of T cell repertoires in cytomegalovirus infection. Study observations and caveats: Based on cumulative public TCR beta family frequency, carriers of CMV plus the relevant HLA were identified.

The CDR3 is made up of 13 amino acids. The V and J ends lost 6 bases and 7 bases, in that order; junction bases with no gene match: 5. TCRdb analysed the reads with MiXCR anew, one entry per CDR3 protein. The sample gives more than 75,000 distinct CDR3 sequences, around 3.5% of which show up once; approximately 5% is in the top ten. This clonotype was counted many times. Its cognate antigen is unknown. The receptor was derived from a human donor in good health (CMV status not recorded). Some clones in this sample may be carry-over from other donors' samples. The chain is built from TRBV12-3 or TRBV12-4 and TRBJ2-1, with 8 bases identical to TRBD2. What was sequenced was PBMCs. In DNA form, the CDR3 reads TGTGCCAGCAGCAGACTAGCGCATAATGAGCAGTTCTTC. Protein product: CASSRLAHNEQFF.